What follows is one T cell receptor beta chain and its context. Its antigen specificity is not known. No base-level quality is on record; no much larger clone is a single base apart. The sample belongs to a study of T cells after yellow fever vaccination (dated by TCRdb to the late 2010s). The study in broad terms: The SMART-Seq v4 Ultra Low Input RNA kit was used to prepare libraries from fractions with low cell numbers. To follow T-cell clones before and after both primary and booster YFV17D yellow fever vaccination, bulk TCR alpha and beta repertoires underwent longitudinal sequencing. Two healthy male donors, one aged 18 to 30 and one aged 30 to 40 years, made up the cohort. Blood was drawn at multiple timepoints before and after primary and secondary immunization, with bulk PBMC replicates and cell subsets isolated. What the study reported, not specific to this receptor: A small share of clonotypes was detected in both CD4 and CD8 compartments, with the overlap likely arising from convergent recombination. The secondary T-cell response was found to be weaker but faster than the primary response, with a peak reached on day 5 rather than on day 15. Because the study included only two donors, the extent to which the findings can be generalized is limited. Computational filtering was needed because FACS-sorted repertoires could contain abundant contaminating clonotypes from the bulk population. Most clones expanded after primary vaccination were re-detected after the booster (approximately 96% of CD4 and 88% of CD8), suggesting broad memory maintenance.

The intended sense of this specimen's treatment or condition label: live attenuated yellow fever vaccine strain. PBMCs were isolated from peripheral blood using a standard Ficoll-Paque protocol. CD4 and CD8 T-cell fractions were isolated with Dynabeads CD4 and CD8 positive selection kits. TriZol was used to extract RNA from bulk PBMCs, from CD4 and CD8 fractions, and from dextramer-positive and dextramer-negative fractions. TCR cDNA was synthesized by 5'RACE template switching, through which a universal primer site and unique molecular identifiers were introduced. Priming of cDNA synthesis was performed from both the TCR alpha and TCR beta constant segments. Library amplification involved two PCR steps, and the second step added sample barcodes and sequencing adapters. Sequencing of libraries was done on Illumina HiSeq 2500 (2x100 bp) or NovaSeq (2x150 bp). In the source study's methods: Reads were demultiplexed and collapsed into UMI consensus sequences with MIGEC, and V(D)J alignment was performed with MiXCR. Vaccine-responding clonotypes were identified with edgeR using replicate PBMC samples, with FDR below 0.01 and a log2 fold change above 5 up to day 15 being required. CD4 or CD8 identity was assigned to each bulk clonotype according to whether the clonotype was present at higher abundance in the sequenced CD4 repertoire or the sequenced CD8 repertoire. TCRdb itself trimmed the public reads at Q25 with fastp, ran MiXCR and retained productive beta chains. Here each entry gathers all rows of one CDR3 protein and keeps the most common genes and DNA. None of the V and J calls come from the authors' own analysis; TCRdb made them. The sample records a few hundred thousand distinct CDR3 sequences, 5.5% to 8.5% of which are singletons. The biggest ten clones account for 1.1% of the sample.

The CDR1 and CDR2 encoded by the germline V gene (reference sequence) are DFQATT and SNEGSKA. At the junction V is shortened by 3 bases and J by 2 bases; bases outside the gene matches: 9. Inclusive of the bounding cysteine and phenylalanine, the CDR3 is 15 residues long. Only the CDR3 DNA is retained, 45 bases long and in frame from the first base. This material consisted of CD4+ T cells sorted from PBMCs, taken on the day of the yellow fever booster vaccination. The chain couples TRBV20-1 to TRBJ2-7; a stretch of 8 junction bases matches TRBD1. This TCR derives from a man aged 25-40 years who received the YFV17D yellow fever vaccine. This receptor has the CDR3 CSARNSGTGAYEQYF. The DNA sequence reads TGCAGTGCTAGGAATTCCGGGACAGGCGCCTACGAGCAGTACTTC.